This record covers a single T cell receptor (beta chain). Its antigen is currently unknown. This specimen belongs to a study of cytomegalovirus exposure and HLA in healthy donors. Study-wide results and caveats: The study recorded over 150 TCR beta chains that were cytomegalovirus-associated. Rarity marked most TCR sequences, yet some public TCRs occurred in many donors.

The V gene's germline CDR1 is MDHEN and CDR2 SYDVKM. CDR3 size: 13 residues. With 3 bases removed from V and 0 bases from J, the gap between germline ends came to 3 bases. Profiled with immunoSEQ multiplex PCR; TCRdb holds only in-frame clones, not every one. The table lists roughly 190,000 clones, around nine tenths of them singletons. This chain joins TRBV28 and TRBJ2-4; unclear D gene. Sequenced: PBMCs. This TCR was sampled from a young man in good health and CMV-seropositive. The CDR3 protein is CASSFPAKNIQYF. DNA for the CDR3: TGTGCCAGCAGTTTTCCAGCCAAAAACATTCAGTACTTC.